A selection of T cell receptor beta chains follows, all from one sample in a study of blood T cell repertoires in COVID-19. Assay: immunoSEQ multiplex PCR; the TCRdb copy retains only in-frame clones and omits some. The table shows 62,000 or so clones, with roughly 80% occurring only once. The sample was PBMCs or T cells enriched from blood (not recorded which). The receptor source for this set is a woman between 40 and 55 years old with acute COVID-19. The CDR3 runs from the conserved cysteine through the conserved F or W. The order of the fields is CDR3 protein, CDR3 DNA, J gene, V gene, clone size, D gene. D genes are given only for firm matches. The listing skips clone size in some rows; elsewhere it reads once, few, many or a size class.

CDR3 protein: CASSPDTGGNEKLFF
CDR3 DNA: TGTGCCAGCTCACCGGATACAGGGGGCAATGAAAAACTGTTTTTT
J gene: TRBJ1-4
V gene: TRBV18
clone size: .
D gene: TRBD1

CDR3 protein: CSVDGVDSLANYGYTF
CDR3 DNA: TGCAGCGTTGATGGCGTCGACAGCCTAGCTAACTATGGCTACACCTTC
J gene: TRBJ1-2
V gene: TRBV29-1
clone size: .
D gene: .

CDR3 protein: CASSFGQDEAFF
CDR3 DNA: TGTGCCAGCAGCTTCGGACAGGATGAAGCTTTCTTT
J gene: TRBJ1-1
V gene: TRBV3-1/TRBV3-2
clone size: .
D gene: TRBD1

CDR3 protein: CASSEIQGRNQPQHF
CDR3 DNA: TGTGCCAGCAGTGAAATACAGGGGAGGAATCAGCCCCAGCATTTT
J gene: TRBJ1-5
V gene: TRBV2
clone size: .
D gene: TRBD1

CDR3 protein: CSVRLAGNTGELFF
CDR3 DNA: TGCAGCGTTAGACTAGCGGGGAACACCGGGGAGCTGTTTTTT
J gene: TRBJ2-2
V gene: TRBV29-1
clone size: .
D gene: TRBD2

CDR3 protein: CASSPWWESGYTF
CDR3 DNA: TGTGCCAGCAGCCCTTGGTGGGAGAGCGGCTACACCTTC
J gene: TRBJ1-2
V gene: TRBV11-2
clone size: .
D gene: .

CDR3 protein: CASSFSWGPANYGYTF
CDR3 DNA: TGTGCCAGCAGTTTTTCTTGGGGGCCGGCTAACTATGGCTACACCTTC
J gene: TRBJ1-2
V gene: TRBV27
clone size: once
D gene: .

CDR3 protein: CASLSRQRGYTF
CDR3 DNA: TGTGCCAGCCTAAGTCGGCAGCGGGGCTACACCTTC
J gene: TRBJ1-2
V gene: TRBV28
clone size: .
D gene: .

CDR3 protein: CASSPDRGRWQGYTF
CDR3 DNA: TGTGCCAGCAGCCCAGACAGGGGGCGATGGCAGGGCTACACCTTC
J gene: TRBJ1-2
V gene: TRBV11-1
clone size: .
D gene: TRBD1

CDR3 protein: CASSPSRDRAAYEQYF
CDR3 DNA: TGTGCCAGCTCACCGTCCCGGGACAGGGCAGCTTACGAGCAGTACTTC
J gene: TRBJ2-7
V gene: TRBV18
clone size: .
D gene: TRBD1

CDR3 protein: CASSPYTEAFF
CDR3 DNA: TGTGCCAGCAGCCCATACACTGAAGCTTTCTTT
J gene: TRBJ1-1
V gene: TRBV7-2
clone size: .
D gene: .

CDR3 protein: CASSLGQGAQPQHF
CDR3 DNA: TGTGCCAGCAGTTTGGGGCAGGGTGCTCAGCCCCAGCATTTT
J gene: TRBJ1-5
V gene: TRBV28
clone size: .
D gene: .

CDR3 protein: CASSSVAGVFGGELFF
CDR3 DNA: TGTGCCAGCAGCTCAGTAGCGGGAGTTTTCGGCGGGGAGCTGTTTTTT
J gene: TRBJ2-2
V gene: TRBV11-3
clone size: .
D gene: TRBD2

CDR3 protein: CASSERGTSGSLDTQYF
CDR3 DNA: TGTGCCAGCAGTGAACGTGGGACTAGCGGTTCATTGGATACGCAGTATTTT
J gene: TRBJ2-3
V gene: TRBV2
clone size: .
D gene: TRBD2

CDR3 protein: CASGTGTGNTIYF
CDR3 DNA: TGCGCCAGCGGCACAGGGACAGGAAACACCATATATTTT
J gene: TRBJ1-3
V gene: TRBV10-2
clone size: .
D gene: .

CDR3 protein: CASSFQPGQVTYEQYF
CDR3 DNA: TGTGCCAGCAGCTTCCAACCGGGACAGGTTACCTACGAGCAGTACTTC
J gene: TRBJ2-7
V gene: TRBV7-9
clone size: few
D gene: TRBD1

CDR3 protein: CGVVVGASSYNEQFF
CDR3 DNA: TGCGGAGTTGTTGTGGGGGCTAGCTCCTACAATGAGCAGTTCTTC
J gene: TRBJ2-1
V gene: TRBV29-1
clone size: .
D gene: .

CDR3 protein: CASSTHIGQQPQHF
CDR3 DNA: TGTGCCAGTAGTACCCACATAGGACAGCAGCCCCAGCATTTT
J gene: TRBJ1-5
V gene: TRBV19
clone size: few
D gene: .

CDR3 protein: CASSLGQGDQPQHF
CDR3 DNA: TGCGCCAGCAGCTTGGGACAGGGTGATCAGCCCCAGCATTTT
J gene: TRBJ1-5
V gene: TRBV5-1
clone size: .
D gene: TRBD1

CDR3 protein: CASSYSILAIAFF
CDR3 DNA: TGTGCCAGCAGTTACTCGATACTAGCGATTGCTTTCTTT
J gene: TRBJ1-1
V gene: TRBV6-5
clone size: few
D gene: .

CDR3 protein: CASSSTGFGNTIYF
CDR3 DNA: TGTGCCAGCAGTTCTACAGGGTTTGGAAACACCATATATTTT
J gene: TRBJ1-3
V gene: TRBV6-5
clone size: .
D gene: .

CDR3 protein: CASTRQVGSYEQYF
CDR3 DNA: TGCGCCAGCACTAGACAGGTCGGATCCTACGAGCAGTACTTC
J gene: TRBJ2-7
V gene: TRBV10-2
clone size: once
D gene: .

CDR3 protein: CASRRTGNEKLFF
CDR3 DNA: TGTGCCAGCAGACGGACAGGGAATGAAAAACTGTTTTTT
J gene: TRBJ1-4
V gene: TRBV7-2
clone size: .
D gene: TRBD1

CDR3 protein: CASSHRTGTGGGETQYF
CDR3 DNA: TGTGCCAGCAGCCATAGAACCGGGACAGGGGGCGGAGAGACCCAGTACTTC
J gene: TRBJ2-5
V gene: TRBV3-1/TRBV3-2
clone size: .
D gene: TRBD1

CDR3 protein: CASSLGPGLEAFF
CDR3 DNA: TGCGCCAGCAGCTTGGGGCCGGGACTAGAAGCTTTCTTT
J gene: TRBJ1-1
V gene: TRBV5-1
clone size: .
D gene: .

CDR3 protein: CASSKPTTGGYEQYF
CDR3 DNA: TGTGCCAGCAGTAAACCAACGACAGGGGGCTACGAGCAGTACTTC
J gene: TRBJ2-7
V gene: TRBV6-6
clone size: .
D gene: TRBD1

CDR3 protein: CASTDLAAGTEAFF
CDR3 DNA: TGTGCCAGCACCGACCTCGCCGCGGGGACTGAAGCTTTCTTT
J gene: TRBJ1-1
V gene: TRBV28
clone size: .
D gene: .

CDR3 protein: CASGLTGNTEAFF
CDR3 DNA: TGTGCTAGTGGGTTGACAGGGAACACTGAAGCTTTCTTT
J gene: TRBJ1-1
V gene: TRBV12-5
clone size: .
D gene: .

CDR3 protein: CASSPGWNYGYTF
CDR3 DNA: TGTGCCAGCAGCCCGGGGTGGAACTATGGCTACACCTTC
J gene: TRBJ1-2
V gene: TRBV3-1/TRBV3-2
clone size: once
D gene: .

CDR3 protein: CASSVEDRGGETQYF
CDR3 DNA: TGTGCCAGCAGCGTAGAGGACAGGGGGGGAGAGACCCAGTACTTC
J gene: TRBJ2-5
V gene: TRBV9
clone size: .
D gene: TRBD1

CDR3 protein: CASRVNANTGELFF
CDR3 DNA: TGTGCCAGCCGAGTTAACGCGAACACCGGGGAGCTGTTTTTT
J gene: TRBJ2-2
V gene: TRBV27
clone size: .
D gene: .

CDR3 protein: CASSLGGRTEAFF
CDR3 DNA: TGTGCCAGCAGTTTGGGGGGTCGGACTGAAGCTTTCTTT
J gene: TRBJ1-1
V gene: TRBV6-2/TRBV6-3
clone size: .
D gene: .

CDR3 protein: CASSIRDRGQPQHF
CDR3 DNA: TGTGCCAGCAGCATACGGGACAGGGGTCAGCCCCAGCATTTT
J gene: TRBJ1-5
V gene: TRBV5-6
clone size: .
D gene: TRBD1

CDR3 protein: CASSIGDDQPQHF
CDR3 DNA: TGTGCCAGTAGTATAGGAGATGATCAGCCCCAGCATTTT
J gene: TRBJ1-5
V gene: TRBV19
clone size: .
D gene: .

CDR3 protein: CASSVRGTDTQYF
CDR3 DNA: TGTGCCAGCAGTGTCAGGGGGACAGATACGCAGTATTTT
J gene: TRBJ2-3
V gene: TRBV2
clone size: .
D gene: TRBD1

CDR3 protein: CASSTRTGMGFGTEAFF
CDR3 DNA: TGTGCCAGCAGCACTAGGACAGGGATGGGTTTTGGGACTGAAGCTTTCTTT
J gene: TRBJ1-1
V gene: TRBV5-4
clone size: .
D gene: TRBD1

CDR3 protein: CASTFGTGEIDGYTF
CDR3 DNA: TGTGCCAGCACCTTTGGGACAGGGGAGATTGATGGCTACACCTTC
J gene: TRBJ1-2
V gene: TRBV3-1/TRBV3-2
clone size: .
D gene: TRBD1

CDR3 protein: CASILRTSGATDTQYF
CDR3 DNA: TGTGCCAGCATTTTACGGACTAGCGGGGCCACAGATACGCAGTATTTT
J gene: TRBJ2-3
V gene: TRBV27
clone size: .
D gene: TRBD2

CDR3 protein: CASSLDSPNYGYTF
CDR3 DNA: TGCGCCAGCAGCTTGGACAGCCCTAACTATGGCTACACCTTC
J gene: TRBJ1-2
V gene: TRBV5-1
clone size: once
D gene: .

CDR3 protein: CASSVRSGANVLTF
CDR3 DNA: TGCGCCAGCAGCGTTCGCTCTGGGGCCAACGTCCTGACTTTC
J gene: TRBJ2-6
V gene: TRBV5-1
clone size: .
D gene: .

CDR3 protein: CASSVGQNTGELFF
CDR3 DNA: TGTGCCAGCAGCGTAGGACAAAACACCGGGGAGCTGTTTTTT
J gene: TRBJ2-2
V gene: TRBV9
clone size: .
D gene: .

CDR3 protein: CASSLRGNPNEQFF
CDR3 DNA: TGTGCCAGCAGCCTCCGGGGAAACCCCAATGAGCAGTTCTTC
J gene: TRBJ2-1
V gene: TRBV3-1/TRBV3-2
clone size: .
D gene: .

CDR3 protein: CASSQDGLAGQELFF
CDR3 DNA: TGTGCCAGCAGCCAAGATGGACTAGCGGGTCAGGAGCTGTTTTTT
J gene: TRBJ2-2
V gene: TRBV14
clone size: .
D gene: TRBD2

CDR3 protein: CASSQGQRTEAFF
CDR3 DNA: TGTGCCAGCAGTCAGGGGCAAAGGACTGAAGCTTTCTTT
J gene: TRBJ1-1
V gene: TRBV6-4
clone size: .
D gene: .

CDR3 protein: CASSLVPNGQFF
CDR3 DNA: TGTGCCAGCAGCTTAGTTCCAAACGGGCAGTTCTTC
J gene: TRBJ2-1
V gene: TRBV11-1
clone size: .
D gene: .

CDR3 protein: CASRPRTSGILSGETQYF
CDR3 DNA: TGTGCCAGCAGACCCAGGACTAGCGGGATTCTTTCAGGGGAGACCCAGTACTTC
J gene: TRBJ2-5
V gene: TRBV27
clone size: .
D gene: TRBD2

CDR3 protein: CASSQEGAGLSYNEQFF
CDR3 DNA: TGCGCCAGCAGCCAAGAAGGCGCGGGACTCTCCTACAATGAGCAGTTCTTC
J gene: TRBJ2-1
V gene: TRBV4-1
clone size: .
D gene: .

CDR3 protein: CASSDGLRGGTQYF
CDR3 DNA: TGTGCCAGCAGTGATGGACTCCGGGGGGGGACCCAGTACTTC
J gene: TRBJ2-5
V gene: TRBV2
clone size: .
D gene: TRBD2

CDR3 protein: CASSQDYRGGETQYF
CDR3 DNA: TGCGCCAGCAGCCAAGATTACCGGGGGGGAGAGACCCAGTACTTC
J gene: TRBJ2-5
V gene: TRBV4-1
clone size: .
D gene: TRBD2

CDR3 protein: CATSRDRAYGYTF
CDR3 DNA: TGTGCCACCAGCAGGGACAGGGCCTATGGCTACACCTTC
J gene: TRBJ1-2
V gene: TRBV15
clone size: .
D gene: TRBD1

CDR3 protein: CAISEDRNYGYTF
CDR3 DNA: TGTGCCATCAGTGAGGACAGGAACTATGGCTACACCTTC
J gene: TRBJ1-2
V gene: TRBV10-3
clone size: .
D gene: .

CDR3 protein: CSVEVPGDQPQHF
CDR3 DNA: TGCAGCGTTGAAGTCCCAGGGGATCAGCCCCAGCATTTT
J gene: TRBJ1-5
V gene: TRBV29-1
clone size: once
D gene: .

CDR3 protein: CASTGTSGTTHTQYF
CDR3 DNA: TGTGCCAGCACGGGGACTAGCGGGACCACCCATACGCAGTATTTT
J gene: TRBJ2-3
V gene: TRBV6-5
clone size: .
D gene: TRBD2